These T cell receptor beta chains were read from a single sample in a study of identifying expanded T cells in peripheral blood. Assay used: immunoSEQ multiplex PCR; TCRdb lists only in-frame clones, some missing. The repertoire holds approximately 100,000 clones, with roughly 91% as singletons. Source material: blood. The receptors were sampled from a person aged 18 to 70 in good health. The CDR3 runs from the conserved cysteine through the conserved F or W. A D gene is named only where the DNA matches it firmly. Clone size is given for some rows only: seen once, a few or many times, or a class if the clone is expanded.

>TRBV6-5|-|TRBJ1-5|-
CASSYAWNQPQHF
TGTGCCAGCAGTTATGCATGGAATCAGCCCCAGCATTTT
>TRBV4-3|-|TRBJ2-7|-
CASSQEDGRGSQYF
TGCGCCAGCAGCCAAGAAGACGGTCGGGGGTCCCAGTACTTC
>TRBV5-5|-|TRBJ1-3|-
CASTQSWASSGNTIYF
TGTGCCAGCACCCAGAGCTGGGCCAGCTCTGGAAACACCATATATTTT
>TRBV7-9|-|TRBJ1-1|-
CATDVGPMNTEAFF
TGTGCCACAGACGTGGGCCCTATGAACACTGAAGCTTTCTTT
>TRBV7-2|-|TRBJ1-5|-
CASSSGGGQPQHF
TGTGCCAGCAGCTCCGGCGGGGGTCAGCCCCAGCATTTT
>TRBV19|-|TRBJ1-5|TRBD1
CASSADRIDQPQHF
TGTGCCAGTTCGGCGGACAGGATCGATCAGCCCCAGCATTTT
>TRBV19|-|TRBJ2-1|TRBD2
CASSAWTSGGWGNEQFF
TGTGCCAGTAGTGCCTGGACTAGCGGGGGGTGGGGCAATGAGCAGTTCTTC
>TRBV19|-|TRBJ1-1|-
CASSAGGAEAFF
TGTGCCAGTAGTGCTGGGGGTGCTGAAGCTTTCTTT
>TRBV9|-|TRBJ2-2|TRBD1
CASSLRTGAGELFF
TGTGCCAGCAGCCTCCGGACAGGGGCCGGGGAGCTGTTTTTT
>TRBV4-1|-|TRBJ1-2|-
CASSQDRQYGYTF
TGCGCCAGCAGCCAAGATCGTCAGTATGGCTACACCTTC
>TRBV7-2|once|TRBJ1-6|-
CASSLAGGGNSPLHF
TGTGCCAGCAGCTTGGCCGGGGGGGGTAATTCACCCCTCCACTTT
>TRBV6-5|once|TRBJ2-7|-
CASSSQGGVFGEQYF
TGTGCCAGCAGTTCCCAGGGCGGTGTTTTCGGCGAGCAGTACTTC
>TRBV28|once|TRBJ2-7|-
CASSSSVYEQYF
TGTGCCAGCAGTAGTTCAGTTTACGAGCAGTACTTC
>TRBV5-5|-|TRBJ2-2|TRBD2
CASEEGAGGELFF
TGTGCCAGCGAGGAGGGAGCGGGAGGGGAGCTGTTTTTT
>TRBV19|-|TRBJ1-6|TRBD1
CASSGGQGLYSPLHF
TGTGCCAGTAGTGGGGGACAGGGTTTGTATTCACCCCTCCACTTT
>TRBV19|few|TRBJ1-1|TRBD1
CASERMQGEEAFF
TGTGCCAGTGAAAGGATGCAGGGGGAGGAAGCTTTCTTT
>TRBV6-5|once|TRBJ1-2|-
CASNRTSAMEGYTF
TGTGCCAGCAATAGGACGTCAGCTATGGAGGGCTACACCTTC
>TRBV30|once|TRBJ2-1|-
CAWSVRAAHNEQFF
TGTGCCTGGAGTGTACGCGCGGCACACAATGAGCAGTTCTTC
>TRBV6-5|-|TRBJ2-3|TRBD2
CASSYSGLAGIDTQYF
TGTGCCAGCAGTTACTCCGGACTAGCGGGGATAGATACGCAGTATTTT
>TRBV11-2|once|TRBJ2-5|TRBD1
CASSVDRGQTQYF
TGTGCCAGCAGCGTGGACAGGGGTCAGACCCAGTACTTC
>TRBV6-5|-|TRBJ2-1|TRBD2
CASSNLAGVYNEQFF
TGTGCCAGCAGTAATCTAGCGGGGGTCTACAATGAGCAGTTCTTC
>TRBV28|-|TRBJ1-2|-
CASSLAEPNYGYTF
TGTGCCAGCAGTTTGGCAGAACCTAACTATGGCTACACCTTC
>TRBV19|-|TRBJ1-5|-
CASSLQYAPTATQPQHF
TGTGCCAGTAGTCTCCAATATGCCCCTACTGCTACTCAGCCCCAGCATTTT
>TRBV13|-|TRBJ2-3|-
CASSQTDRPIADTQYF
TGTGCCAGCAGCCAGACGGATCGGCCGATCGCAGATACGCAGTATTTT
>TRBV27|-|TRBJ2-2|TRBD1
CASSRIILRDRAYSTGELFF
TGTGCCAGCAGCCGCATCATCCTCCGGGACAGAGCATACTCCACCGGGGAGCTGTTTTTT
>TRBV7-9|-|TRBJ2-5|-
CASSQDSETQYF
TGTGCCAGCAGCCAAGACAGTGAGACCCAGTACTTC
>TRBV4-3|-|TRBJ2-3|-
CASSQDPRGSTDTQYF
TGCGCCAGCAGCCAAGATCCCCGCGGCAGCACAGATACGCAGTATTTT
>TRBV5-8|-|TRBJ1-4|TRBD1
CASSLEGTGWREKLFF
TGTGCCAGCAGCTTGGAGGGGACAGGGTGGCGCGAAAAACTGTTTTTT
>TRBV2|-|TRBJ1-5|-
CASSARISFSNQPQHF
TGTGCCAGCAGCGCGCGTATAAGTTTTAGCAATCAGCCCCAGCATTTT
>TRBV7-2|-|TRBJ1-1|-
CASKVTMNTEAFF
TGTGCCAGCAAGGTGACGATGAACACTGAAGCTTTCTTT
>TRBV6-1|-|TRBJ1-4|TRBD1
CASSEVAGLTGRNEKLFF
TGTGCCAGCAGTGAAGTGGCGGGGTTGACAGGGAGGAATGAAAAACTGTTTTTT
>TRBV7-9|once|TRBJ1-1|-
CASSTWDGPPNTEAFF
TGTGCCAGCAGCACCTGGGACGGCCCGCCTAACACTGAAGCTTTCTTT
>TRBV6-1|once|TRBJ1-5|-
CASSELEGQHF
TGTGCCAGCAGTGAATTGGAGGGCCAGCATTTT
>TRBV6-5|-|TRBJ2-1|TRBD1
CASSSQGAVYNEQFF
TGTGCCAGCAGTTCACAGGGGGCAGTCTACAATGAGCAGTTCTTC
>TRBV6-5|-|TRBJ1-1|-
CASGNGVLNTEAFF
TGTGCCAGCGGAAACGGCGTCCTGAACACTGAAGCTTTCTTT
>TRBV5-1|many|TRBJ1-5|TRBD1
CASSLEGDRPQHF
TGCGCCAGCAGCTTGGAGGGGGACAGGCCCCAGCATTTT